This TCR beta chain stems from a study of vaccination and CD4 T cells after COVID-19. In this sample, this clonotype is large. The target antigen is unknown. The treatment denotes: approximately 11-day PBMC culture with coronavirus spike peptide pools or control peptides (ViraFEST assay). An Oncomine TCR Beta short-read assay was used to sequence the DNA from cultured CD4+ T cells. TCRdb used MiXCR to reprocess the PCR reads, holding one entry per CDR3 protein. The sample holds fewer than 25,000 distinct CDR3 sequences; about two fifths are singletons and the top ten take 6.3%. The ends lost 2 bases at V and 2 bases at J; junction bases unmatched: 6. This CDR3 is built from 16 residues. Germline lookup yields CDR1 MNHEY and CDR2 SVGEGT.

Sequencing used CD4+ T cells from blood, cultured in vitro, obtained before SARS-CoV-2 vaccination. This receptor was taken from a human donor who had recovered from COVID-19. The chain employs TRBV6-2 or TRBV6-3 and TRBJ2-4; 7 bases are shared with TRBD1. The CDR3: CASSYNEGATKNIQYF. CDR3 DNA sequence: TGTGCCAGCAGTTACAACGAGGGGGCAACCAAAAACATTCAGTACTTC.